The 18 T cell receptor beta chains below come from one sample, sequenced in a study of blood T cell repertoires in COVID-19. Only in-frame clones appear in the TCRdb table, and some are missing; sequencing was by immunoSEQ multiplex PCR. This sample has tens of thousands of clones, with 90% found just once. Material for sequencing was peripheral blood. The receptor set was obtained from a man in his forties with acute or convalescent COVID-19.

CDR3 nucleotides: TGTGCCAGCTTATCGGGACAGCAAGAGACCCAGTACTTC. It translates to CASLSGQQETQYF. The chain links TRBV28 to TRBJ2-5; 7 bases line up with TRBD1. Germline CDR1 reads MDHEN; CDR2 reads SYDVKM. Losses at the gene ends were 8 bases for V and 2 bases for J; bases not matched to a gene: 5. This CDR3 has 13 residues.

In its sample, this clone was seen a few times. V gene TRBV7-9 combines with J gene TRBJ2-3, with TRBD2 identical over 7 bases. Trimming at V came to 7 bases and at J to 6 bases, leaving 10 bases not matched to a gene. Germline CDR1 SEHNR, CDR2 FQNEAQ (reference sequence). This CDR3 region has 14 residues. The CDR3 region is CASTHGRERDTQYF. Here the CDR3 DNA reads TGTGCCAGCACCCATGGGCGGGAGAGGGATACGCAGTATTTT.

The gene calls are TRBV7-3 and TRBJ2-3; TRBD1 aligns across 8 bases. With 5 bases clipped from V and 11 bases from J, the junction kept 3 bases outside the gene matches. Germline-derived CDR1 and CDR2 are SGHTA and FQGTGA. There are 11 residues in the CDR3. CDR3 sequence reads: CASSQGTGQYF. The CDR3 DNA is TGTGCCAGCAGCCAAGGGACAGGGCAGTATTTT.

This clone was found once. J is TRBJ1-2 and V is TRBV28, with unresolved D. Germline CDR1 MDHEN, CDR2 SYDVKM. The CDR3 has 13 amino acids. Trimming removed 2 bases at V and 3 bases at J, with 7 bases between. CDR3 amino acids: CASSLQEDYGYTF. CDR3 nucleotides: TGTGCCAGCAGTTTACAAGAGGACTATGGCTACACCTTC.

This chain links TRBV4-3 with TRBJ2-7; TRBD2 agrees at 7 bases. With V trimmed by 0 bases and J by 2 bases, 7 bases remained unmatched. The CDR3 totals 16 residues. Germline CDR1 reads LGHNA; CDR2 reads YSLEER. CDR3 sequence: CASSQDRASGTYEQYF. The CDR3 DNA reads TGCGCCAGCAGCCAAGATCGGGCTAGCGGAACCTACGAGCAGTACTTC.

CDR3 amino acids: CASSQDWAGANYGYTF. The CDR3 nucleotides read TGCGCCAGCAGCCAAGATTGGGCAGGGGCCAACTATGGCTACACCTTC. This sequence joins TRBV4-1 and TRBJ1-2; tentative D call: TRBD1 (6 bases). The germline V and J ends were trimmed by 0 bases and 2 bases, with 13 bases remaining between them. This CDR3 is 16 amino acids long. Germline V gene lookup returns CDR1 MGHRA and CDR2 YSYEKL.

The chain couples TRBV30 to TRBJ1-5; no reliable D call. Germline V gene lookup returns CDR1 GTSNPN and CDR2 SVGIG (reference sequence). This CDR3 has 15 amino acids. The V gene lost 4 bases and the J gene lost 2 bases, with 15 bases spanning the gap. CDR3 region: CAWTGPAMGNQPQHF. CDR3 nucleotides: TGTGCCTGGACGGGTCCTGCGATGGGCAATCAGCCCCAGCATTTT.

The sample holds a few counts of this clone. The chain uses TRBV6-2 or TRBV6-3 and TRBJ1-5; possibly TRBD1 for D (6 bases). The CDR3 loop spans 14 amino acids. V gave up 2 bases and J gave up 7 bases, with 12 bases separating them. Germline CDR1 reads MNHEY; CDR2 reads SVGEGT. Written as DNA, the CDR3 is TGTGCCAGCAGTTACCCAGGGGCTCAACAGCCCCAGCATTTT. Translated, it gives CASSYPGAQQPQHF.

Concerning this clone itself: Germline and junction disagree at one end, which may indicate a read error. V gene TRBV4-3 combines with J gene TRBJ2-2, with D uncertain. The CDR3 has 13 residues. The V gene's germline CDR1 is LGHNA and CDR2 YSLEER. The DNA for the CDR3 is TGCGCCAGCAGCCAAGATAACAACGGGGAGCTGTTTTTT. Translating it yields CASSQDNNGELFF.

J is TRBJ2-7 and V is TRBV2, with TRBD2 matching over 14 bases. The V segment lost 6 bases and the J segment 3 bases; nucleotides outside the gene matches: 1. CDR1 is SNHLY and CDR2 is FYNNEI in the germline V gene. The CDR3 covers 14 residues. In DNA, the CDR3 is TGTGCCAGCAGGGGGACTAGCGGGGGCTACGAGCAGTACTTC. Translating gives CASRGTSGGYEQYF.

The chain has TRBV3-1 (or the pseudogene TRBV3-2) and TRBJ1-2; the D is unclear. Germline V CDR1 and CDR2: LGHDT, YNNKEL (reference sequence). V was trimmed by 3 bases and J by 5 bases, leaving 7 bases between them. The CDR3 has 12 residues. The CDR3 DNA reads TGTGCCAGCAGCCAGGAGTTTTATGGCTACACCTTC. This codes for CASSQEFYGYTF.

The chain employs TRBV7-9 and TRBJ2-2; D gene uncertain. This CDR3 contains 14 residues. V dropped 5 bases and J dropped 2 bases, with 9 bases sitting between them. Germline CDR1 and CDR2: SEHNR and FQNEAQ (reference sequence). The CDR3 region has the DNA TGTGCCAGCAGCCCATCCATTAACACCGGGGAGCTGTTTTTT. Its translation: CASSPSINTGELFF.

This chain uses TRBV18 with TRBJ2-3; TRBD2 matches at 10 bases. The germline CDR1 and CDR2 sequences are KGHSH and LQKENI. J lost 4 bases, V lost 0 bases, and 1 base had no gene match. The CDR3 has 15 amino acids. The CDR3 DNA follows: TGTGCCAGCTCACCACCAGCGGGAGGGTCAGATACGCAGTATTTT. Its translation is CASSPPAGGSDTQYF.

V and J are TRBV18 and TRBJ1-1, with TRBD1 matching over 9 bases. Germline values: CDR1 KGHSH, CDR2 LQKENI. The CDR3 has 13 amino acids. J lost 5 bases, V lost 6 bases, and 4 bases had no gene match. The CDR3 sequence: CASSLQGATEAFF. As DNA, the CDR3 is TGTGCCAGCTCCCTACAGGGGGCGACTGAAGCTTTCTTT.

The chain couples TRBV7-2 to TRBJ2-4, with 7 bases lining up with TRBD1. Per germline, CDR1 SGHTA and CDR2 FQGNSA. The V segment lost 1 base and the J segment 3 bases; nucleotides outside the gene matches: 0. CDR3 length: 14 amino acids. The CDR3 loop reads CASSLGQGKNIQYF. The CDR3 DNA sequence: TGTGCCAGCAGCTTAGGACAGGGCAAAAACATTCAGTACTTC.

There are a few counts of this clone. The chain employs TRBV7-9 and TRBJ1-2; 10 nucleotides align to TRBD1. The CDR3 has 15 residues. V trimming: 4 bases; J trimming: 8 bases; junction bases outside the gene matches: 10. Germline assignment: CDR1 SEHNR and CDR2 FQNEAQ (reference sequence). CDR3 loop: CASSSDRGLVRGYTF. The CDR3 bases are TGTGCCAGCAGCTCAGACAGGGGGCTCGTGAGAGGCTACACCTTC.

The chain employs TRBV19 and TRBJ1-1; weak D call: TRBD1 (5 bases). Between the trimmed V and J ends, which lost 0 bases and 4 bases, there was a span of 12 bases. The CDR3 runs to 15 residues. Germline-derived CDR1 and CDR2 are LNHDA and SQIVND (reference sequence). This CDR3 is CASSIDRGGSTEAFF. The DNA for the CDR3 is TGTGCCAGTAGTATAGATCGGGGGGGTAGCACTGAAGCTTTCTTT.

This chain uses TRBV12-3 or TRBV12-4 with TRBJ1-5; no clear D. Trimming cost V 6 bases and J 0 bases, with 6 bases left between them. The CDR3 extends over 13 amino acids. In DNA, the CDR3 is TGTGCCAGCAGAGAGAATAGCAATCAGCCCCAGCATTTT. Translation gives CASRENSNQPQHF.